Below are 21 T cell receptor beta chains sequenced from a single sample in a study of T cell changes during pregnancy in multiple sclerosis. The protocol was immunoSEQ multiplex PCR, while the TCRdb copy is restricted to in-frame clones and leaves out a portion. The sample lists over 50,000 clones; over 80% were seen once. The specimen was peripheral blood, collected in the first trimester of pregnancy. These receptors all come from a female donor with multiple sclerosis, enrolled in a pregnancy study.

J is TRBJ2-5 and V is TRBV11-3; 7 positions match TRBD1. Per germline, CDR1 SGHNT and CDR2 YENEEA. The CDR3 totals 14 residues. V lost 4 bases, J lost 1 base, and 3 bases stayed unmatched. CDR3 residues: CASSWDSSQETQYF. The CDR3 nucleotides read TGTGCCAGCAGCTGGGACAGCTCCCAAGAGACCCAGTACTTC. Drawing the rest from reference TRBV11-3 and TRBJ2-5, the complete variable domain is EAGVVQSPRYKIIEKKQPVAFWCNPISGHNTLYWYLQNLGQGPELLIRYENEEAVDDSQLPKDRFSAERLKGVDSTLKIQPAELGDSAVYLCASSWDSSQETQYFGPGTRLLVL.

This rearrangement joins TRBV7-9 to TRBJ1-5; D may be TRBD1 (5 bases). Germline CDR1 reads SEHNR; CDR2 reads FQNEAQ (reference sequence). Trimming cost V 6 bases and J 4 bases, with 10 bases left between them. The CDR3 is 13 residues long. The CDR3 coding sequence is TGTGCCAGCAGTCTACGGGGGAATCAGCCCCAGCATTTT. It translates to CASSLRGNQPQHF.

V gene TRBV29-1 combines with J gene TRBJ2-5; perhaps TRBD2 as D (6 bases). CDR1 and CDR2 (germline): SQVTM, ANQGSEA. V was clipped by 0 bases and J by 7 bases, with 12 bases between them. This CDR3 contains 13 residues. CDR3 region: CSVEEVLSGTQYF. In nucleotides, the CDR3 is TGCAGCGTTGAAGAGGTCCTTAGCGGGACCCAGTACTTC.

This clone was seen once. V gene TRBV6-5 combines with J gene TRBJ2-1; a weak D match, TRBD2 (6 bases). This CDR3 contains 15 residues. The germline V and J ends were trimmed by 6 bases and 3 bases, with 15 bases remaining between them. The germline V gene encodes CDR1 MNHEY and CDR2 SVGAGI. CDR3 nucleotides: TGTGCCAGCAGCTTGGAGGAGGGCCTCTACAATGAGCAGTTCTTC. It translates to CASSLEEGLYNEQFF.

The CDR3 sequence is CASSLQGTSGSWDEQFF. CDR3 DNA: TGCGCCAGCAGCTTACAAGGGACTAGCGGGAGTTGGGATGAGCAGTTCTTC. The chain is built from TRBV5-1 and TRBJ2-1; 14 bases align to TRBD2. Germline V gene data show CDR1 as SGHRS and CDR2 as YFSETQ. Germline trimming cut 2 bases from V and 8 bases from J; bases unmatched to any gene: 9. This CDR3 comprises 17 residues.

The chain is built from TRBV29-1 and TRBJ2-3; tentatively, D is TRBD2 (5 bases). V was shortened by 7 bases and J by 4 bases, with 9 bases between the two germline ends. This CDR3 contains 11 residues. Germline CDR1 and CDR2: SQVTM and ANQGSEA. The CDR3 nucleotides are TGCAGCGAAACTAGATCAGATACGCAGTATTTT. Amino acids: CSETRSDTQYF.

V and J are TRBV2 and TRBJ1-4, with 7 positions matching TRBD1. The germline CDR1 and CDR2 sequences are SNHLY and FYNNEI. CDR3 size: 13 residues. V lost 6 bases, J lost 5 bases, and 3 bases stayed unmatched. CDR3 DNA: TGTGCCAGCAGACGGGACAGCAATGAAAAACTGTTTTTT. Translating it yields CASRRDSNEKLFF.

This chain joins TRBV7-9 and TRBJ2-1, with D maybe TRBD1 (6 bases). Germline V lookup: CDR1 SEHNR, CDR2 FQNEAQ (reference sequence). V lost 8 bases and J 10 bases, leaving 15 bases between the germline ends. There are 12 residues in the CDR3. The CDR3 sequence is CASGWDTDEQFF. In DNA form, the CDR3 reads TGTGCCAGCGGTTGGGACACGGACGAGCAGTTCTTC.

J is TRBJ1-1 and V is TRBV28; D is undetermined. This CDR3 region has 11 residues. Trimming shortened V by 11 bases and J by 1 base, and 8 bases separated the two germline ends. The germline CDR1 and CDR2 sequences are MDHEN and SYDVKM. CDR3 DNA: TGTGCCTCTTCCGGGAACACTGAAGCTTTCTTT. It encodes CASSGNTEAFF.

The chain recombines TRBV5-1 with TRBJ2-2; 9 positions agree with TRBD1. The ends lost 3 bases at V and 8 bases at J; junction bases unmatched: 5. CDR1 and CDR2 from the germline V gene are SGHRS and YFSETQ. The CDR3 loop spans 14 amino acids. The CDR3 region has the DNA TGCGCCAGCAGCTCGGGACAGGGTCCAGGGGAGCTGTTTTTT. It encodes CASSSGQGPGELFF.

This chain joins TRBV2 and TRBJ1-1; no clear D gene. V lost 6 bases to trimming and J lost 4 bases, with 15 bases between them. CDR1 and CDR2 (germline): SNHLY, FYNNEI. The CDR3 sequence is 14 residues long. This CDR3 is CASSPGTRGTEAFF. CDR3 in DNA: TGTGCCAGCAGCCCCGGTACCCGAGGCACTGAAGCTTTCTTT. Complete variable domain (other parts from reference TRBV2 and TRBJ1-1): EPEVTQTPSHQVTQMGQEVILRCVPISNHLYFYWYRQILGQKVEFLVSFYNNEISEKSEIFDDQFSVERPDGSNFTLKIRSTKLEDSAMYFCASSPGTRGTEAFFGQGTRLTVV.

The gene calls are TRBV27 and TRBJ2-2, with D unresolved. The germline gives CDR1 MNHEY, CDR2 SMNVEV (reference sequence). This CDR3 spans 14 amino acids. Between the trimmed V and J ends, which lost 3 bases and 3 bases, there was a span of 8 bases. In DNA form, the CDR3 reads TGTGCCAGCAGTTTCAATACTTACACCGGGGAGCTGTTTTTT. Translating gives CASSFNTYTGELFF.

CDR3 DNA: TGTGCCAGCAGCATCAGGGGGCCCTACGAGCAGTACTTC. Encoded protein: CASSIRGPYEQYF. The chain combines TRBV11-2 with TRBJ2-7; TRBD1 aligns across 8 bases. CDR1 is SGHAT, CDR2 FQNNGV, per germline. This CDR3 contains 13 residues. Germline trimming cut 5 bases from V and 2 bases from J; bases unmatched to any gene: 2.

The rearrangement links TRBV27 to TRBJ1-2; 8 nucleotides match TRBD1. Trimming cost V 0 bases and J 7 bases; bases outside gene matches: 4. Germline-derived CDR1 and CDR2 are MNHEY and SMNVEV (reference sequence). The CDR3 sequence is 14 residues long. DNA for the CDR3: TGTGCCAGCAGTTTATCCGACAGGGGCCGTGGCTACACCTTC. Its translation: CASSLSDRGRGYTF.

The chain links TRBV18 to TRBJ2-7; TRBD1 agrees at 9 bases. This CDR3 has 15 residues. Germline CDR1 reads KGHSH; CDR2 reads LQKENI. V was pared by 3 bases and J by 0 bases, with 3 bases of the junction left unmatched. For the CDR3, the DNA is TGTGCCAGCTCACCGGGACAGGGTAGCTCCTACGAGCAGTACTTC. Translated: CASSPGQGSSYEQYF.

The V and J genes are TRBV29-1 and TRBJ2-1; the match to TRBD2 covers 14 bases. Trimming cost V 6 bases and J 6 bases; bases outside gene matches: 10. Germline CDR1 reads SQVTM; CDR2 reads ANQGSEA. The CDR3 covers 16 residues. CDR3 DNA: TGCAGCGTCTTCGGGGCGACTAGCGGGAGGGCCAATGAGCAGTTCTTC. It yields the protein CSVFGATSGRANEQFF.

This clone was picked up a small number of times. V usage is TRBV4-2 and J usage is TRBJ2-3; 10 nucleotides agree with TRBD1. The germline V gene encodes CDR1 LGHNA and CDR2 YNFKEQ. The CDR3 consists of 16 residues. The J segment lost 1 base and the V segment lost 4 bases, leaving 5 bases of the junction unmatched. The DNA for the CDR3 is TGTGCCAGCAGCCCTGGACAGGGGGAGGGCACAGATACGCAGTATTTT. This gives the protein CASSPGQGEGTDTQYF.

The chain is built from TRBV4-1 and TRBJ2-7; D perhaps matches TRBD2 (5 bases). Germline CDR1 MGHRA, CDR2 YSYEKL. V lost 0 bases to trimming and J lost 3 bases, with 12 bases between them. The CDR3 covers 15 residues. CDR3 residues: CASSQDKAGSYEQYF. The CDR3 coding sequence is TGCGCCAGCAGCCAAGATAAGGCTGGGAGCTACGAGCAGTACTTC.

The chain uses TRBV28 and TRBJ2-2, with 7 bases aligning to TRBD1. There are 16 residues in the CDR3. V gave up 8 bases and J gave up 3 bases; unmatched junction bases: 12. Germline-derived CDR1 and CDR2 are MDHEN and SYDVKM. The CDR3 sequence: CASSPRGMADTGELFF. The CDR3, as DNA: TGTGCCAGCTCCCCCAGGGGGATGGCGGACACCGGGGAGCTGTTTTTT.

The chain recombines TRBV29-1 with TRBJ2-1; 9 bases map to TRBD2. The CDR3 loop spans 13 amino acids. Germline-derived CDR1 and CDR2 are SQVTM and ANQGSEA. J was trimmed by 7 bases and V by 7 bases; bases with no gene match: 8. The CDR3 DNA sequence: TGCAGCGGCTTTATGCGGGAGGGGAATGAGCAGTTCTTC. It encodes CSGFMREGNEQFF.

CDR3 region: CASSYGTVYGYTF. DNA of the CDR3: TGTGCCAGCAGTTATGGGACAGTCTATGGCTACACCTTC. V usage is TRBV6-6 and J usage is TRBJ1-2; 7 positions agree with TRBD1. V dropped 3 bases and J dropped 4; count of bases not matched to a gene: 2. There are 13 residues in the CDR3. The germline V gene has CDR1 MNHNY and CDR2 SVGAGI (reference sequence).